This entry concerns a single T cell receptor (beta chain). Its antigen is still unknown. The CDR3 sequence is 13 residues long. V shed 1 base and J shed 10 bases, with 11 bases lying between them. Per the germline V gene, CDR1 is SGHAT and CDR2 is FQDESV (reference sequence). Healthy Caucasian individuals from Russia aged roughly 6 to 90 served as donors. Investigators took 8 to 10 milliliters of peripheral blood from every donor. This sample was taken from a study of blood T cells in healthy people across ages. Study-level results: No conclusive comparison of naive versus antigen-experienced cells was possible with unsorted PBMCs.

Combining a sample-barcoded 5' primer with a J-beta primer mix, a second PCR ran for roughly 7 to 11 cycles. TCRdb used MiXCR to reprocess the 5' RACE reads, holding one entry per CDR3 protein. The table records fewer than 1.5 million distinct CDR3 sequences, approximately 40% of them present only once. Source material: blood. V and J are TRBV11-1 and TRBJ2-1, with a possible D match to TRBD2 (5 bases). The clonotype was recovered from a woman between 18 and 29 years old in good health. CDR3 nucleotides: TGTGCCAGCAGCTTAGGGACTCGGTCCGAGCAGTTCTTC. Its translation is CASSLGTRSEQFF.